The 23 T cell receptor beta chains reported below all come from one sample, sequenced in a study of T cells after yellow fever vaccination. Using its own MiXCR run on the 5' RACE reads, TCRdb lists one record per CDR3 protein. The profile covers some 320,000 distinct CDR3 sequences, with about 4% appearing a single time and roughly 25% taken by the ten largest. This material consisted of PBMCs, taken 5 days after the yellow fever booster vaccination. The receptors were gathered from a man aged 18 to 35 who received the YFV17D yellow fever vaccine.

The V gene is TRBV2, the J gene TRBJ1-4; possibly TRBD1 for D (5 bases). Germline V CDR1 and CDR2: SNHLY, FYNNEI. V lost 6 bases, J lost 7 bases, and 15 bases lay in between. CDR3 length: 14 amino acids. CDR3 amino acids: CASRRNGGAEKLFF. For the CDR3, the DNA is TGTGCCAGCAGGAGGAACGGAGGGGCTGAAAAACTGTTTTTT.

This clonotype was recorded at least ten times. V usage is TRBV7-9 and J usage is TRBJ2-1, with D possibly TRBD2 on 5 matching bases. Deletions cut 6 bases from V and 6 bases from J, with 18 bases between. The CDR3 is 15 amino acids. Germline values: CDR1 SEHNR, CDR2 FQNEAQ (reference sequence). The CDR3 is CASRPVEGILNEQFF. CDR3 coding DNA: TGTGCCAGCAGGCCCGTTGAGGGTATCCTCAATGAGCAGTTCTTC.

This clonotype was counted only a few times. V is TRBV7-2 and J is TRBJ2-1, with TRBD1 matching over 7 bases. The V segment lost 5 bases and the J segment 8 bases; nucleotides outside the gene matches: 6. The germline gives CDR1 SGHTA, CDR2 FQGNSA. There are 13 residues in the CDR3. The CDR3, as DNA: TGTGCCAGCAGCCGCAACAGGGGCCATGAGCAGTTCTTC. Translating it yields CASSRNRGHEQFF.

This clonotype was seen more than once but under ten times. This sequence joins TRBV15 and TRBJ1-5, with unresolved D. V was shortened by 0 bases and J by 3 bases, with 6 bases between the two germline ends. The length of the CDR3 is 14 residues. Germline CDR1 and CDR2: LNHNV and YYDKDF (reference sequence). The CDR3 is CATSRDRSNQPQHF. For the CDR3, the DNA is TGTGCCACCAGCAGAGACCGATCCAATCAGCCCCAGCATTTT.

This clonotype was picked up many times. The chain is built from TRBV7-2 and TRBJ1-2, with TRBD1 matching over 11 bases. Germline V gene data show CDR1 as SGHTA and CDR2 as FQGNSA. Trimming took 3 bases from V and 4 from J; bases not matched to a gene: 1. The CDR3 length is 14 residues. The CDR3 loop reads CASSFGTGGYGYTF. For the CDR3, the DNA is TGTGCCAGCAGCTTCGGGACAGGGGGCTATGGCTACACCTTC.

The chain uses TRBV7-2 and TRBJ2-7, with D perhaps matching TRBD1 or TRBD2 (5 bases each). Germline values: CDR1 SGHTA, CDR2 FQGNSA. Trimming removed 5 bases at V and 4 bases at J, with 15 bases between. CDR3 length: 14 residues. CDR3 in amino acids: CASSVPGRPYEQYF. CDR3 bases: TGTGCCAGCAGCGTCCCGGGACGGCCTTACGAGCAGTACTTC.

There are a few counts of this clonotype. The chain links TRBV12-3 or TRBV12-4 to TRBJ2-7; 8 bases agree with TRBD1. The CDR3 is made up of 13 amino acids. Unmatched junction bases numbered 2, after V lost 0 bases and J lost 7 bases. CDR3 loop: CASSLAGQGEQYF. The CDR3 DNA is TGTGCCAGCAGTTTAGCCGGACAGGGTGAGCAGTACTTC.

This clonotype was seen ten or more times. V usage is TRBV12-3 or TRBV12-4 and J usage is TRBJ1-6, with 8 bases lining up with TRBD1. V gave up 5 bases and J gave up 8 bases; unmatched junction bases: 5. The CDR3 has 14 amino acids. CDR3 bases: TGTGCCAGCAGTCCGGACAGGGTTCATTCACCCCTCCACTTT. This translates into CASSPDRVHSPLHF.

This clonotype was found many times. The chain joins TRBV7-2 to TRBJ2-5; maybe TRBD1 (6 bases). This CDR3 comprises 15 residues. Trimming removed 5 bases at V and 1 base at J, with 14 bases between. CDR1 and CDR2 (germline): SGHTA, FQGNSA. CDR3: CASSGRTATQETQYF. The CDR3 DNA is TGTGCCAGCAGCGGAAGGACAGCAACCCAAGAGACCCAGTACTTC.

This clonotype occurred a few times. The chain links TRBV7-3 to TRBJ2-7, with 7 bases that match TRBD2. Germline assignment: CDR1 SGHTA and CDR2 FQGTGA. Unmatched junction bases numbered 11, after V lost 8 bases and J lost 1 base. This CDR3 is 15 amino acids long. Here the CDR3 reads CASPLGGGVSYEQYF. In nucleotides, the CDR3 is TGTGCCAGCCCCCTGGGGGGGGGGGTGTCCTACGAGCAGTACTTC.

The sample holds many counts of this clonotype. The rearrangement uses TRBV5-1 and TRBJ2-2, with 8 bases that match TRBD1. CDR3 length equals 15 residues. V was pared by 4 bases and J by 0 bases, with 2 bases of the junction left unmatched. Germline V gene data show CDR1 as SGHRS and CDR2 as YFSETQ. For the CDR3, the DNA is TGCGCCAGCAGCCAGGGACAGGCGAACACCGGGGAGCTGTTTTTT. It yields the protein CASSQGQANTGELFF.

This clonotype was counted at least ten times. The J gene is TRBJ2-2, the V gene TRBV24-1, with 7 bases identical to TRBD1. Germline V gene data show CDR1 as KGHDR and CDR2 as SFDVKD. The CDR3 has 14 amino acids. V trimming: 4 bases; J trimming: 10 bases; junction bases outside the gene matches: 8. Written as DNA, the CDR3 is TGTGCCACCAGTGACGCGACAGGGTTAGAGGAGCTGTTTTTT. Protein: CATSDATGLEELFF.

The CDR3 loop is CASSLIVDTEAFF. CDR3 nucleotides: TGTGCCAGCAGCTTAATAGTGGACACTGAAGCTTTCTTT. This chain links TRBV7-2 with TRBJ1-1; D not certain. The CDR3 has 13 amino acids. Germline loops: CDR1 SGHTA, CDR2 FQGNSA. V was pared by 2 bases and J by 3 bases, with 7 bases between.

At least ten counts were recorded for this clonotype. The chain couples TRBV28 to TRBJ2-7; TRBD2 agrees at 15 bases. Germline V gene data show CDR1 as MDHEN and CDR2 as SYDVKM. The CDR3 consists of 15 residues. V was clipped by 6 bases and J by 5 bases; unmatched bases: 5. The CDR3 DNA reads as TGTGCCAGCAGACCTGGGACTAGCGGGGGGCACGAGCAGTACGTC. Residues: CASRPGTSGGHEQYV.

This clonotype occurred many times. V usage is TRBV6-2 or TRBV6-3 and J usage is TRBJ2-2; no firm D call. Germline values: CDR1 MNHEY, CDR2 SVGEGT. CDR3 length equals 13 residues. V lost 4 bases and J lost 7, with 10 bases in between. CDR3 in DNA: TGTGCCAGCAGTTCCCTCTTCGGCGGGGAGCTGTTTTTT. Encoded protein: CASSSLFGGELFF.

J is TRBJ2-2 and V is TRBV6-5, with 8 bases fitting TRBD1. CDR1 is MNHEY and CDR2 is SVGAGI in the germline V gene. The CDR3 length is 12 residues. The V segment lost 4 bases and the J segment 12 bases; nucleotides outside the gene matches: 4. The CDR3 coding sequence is TGTGCCAGCAGTTTAAACAGGGGGAAGCTGTTTTTT. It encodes CASSLNRGKLFF.

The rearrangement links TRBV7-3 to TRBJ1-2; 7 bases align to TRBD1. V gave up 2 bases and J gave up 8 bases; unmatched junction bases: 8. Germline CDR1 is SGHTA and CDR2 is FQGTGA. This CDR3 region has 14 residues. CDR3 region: CASSLFGTDKGYTF. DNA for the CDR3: TGTGCCAGCAGCTTATTTGGGACAGATAAGGGCTACACCTTC.

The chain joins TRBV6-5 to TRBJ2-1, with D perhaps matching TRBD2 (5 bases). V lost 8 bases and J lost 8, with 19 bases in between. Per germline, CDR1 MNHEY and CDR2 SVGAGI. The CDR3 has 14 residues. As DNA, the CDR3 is TGTGCCAGCGGAGCCGTAGTCGGAGGATATGAGCAGTTCTTC. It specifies CASGAVVGGYEQFF.

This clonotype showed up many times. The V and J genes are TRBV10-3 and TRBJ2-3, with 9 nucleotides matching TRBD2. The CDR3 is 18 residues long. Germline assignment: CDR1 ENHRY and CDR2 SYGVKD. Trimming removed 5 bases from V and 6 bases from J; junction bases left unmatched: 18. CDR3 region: CAISLLNGGTSSSDTQYF. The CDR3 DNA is TGTGCCATCAGTCTCCTAAATGGGGGGACTAGCAGTTCTGATACGCAGTATTTT.

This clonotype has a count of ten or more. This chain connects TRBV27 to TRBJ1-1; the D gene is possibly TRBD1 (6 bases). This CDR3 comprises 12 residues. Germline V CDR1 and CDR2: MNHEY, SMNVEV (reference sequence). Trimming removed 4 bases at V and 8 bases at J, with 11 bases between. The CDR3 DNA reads TGTGCCAGCAGTTCCCAGGGACACGAAGCTTTCTTT. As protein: CASSSQGHEAFF.

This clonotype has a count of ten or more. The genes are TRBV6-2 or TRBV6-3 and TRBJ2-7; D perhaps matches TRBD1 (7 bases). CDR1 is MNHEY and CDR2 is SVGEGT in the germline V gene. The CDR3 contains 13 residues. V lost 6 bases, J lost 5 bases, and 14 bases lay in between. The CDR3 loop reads CASRKSRGDEQYV. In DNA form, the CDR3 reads TGTGCCAGCAGAAAATCCAGGGGGGACGAGCAGTACGTC.

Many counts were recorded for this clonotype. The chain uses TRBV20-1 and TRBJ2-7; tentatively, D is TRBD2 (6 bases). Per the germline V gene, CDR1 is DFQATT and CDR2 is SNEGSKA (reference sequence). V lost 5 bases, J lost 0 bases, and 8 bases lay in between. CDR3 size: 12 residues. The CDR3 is CSAGGSSYEQYV. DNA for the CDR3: TGCAGTGCTGGAGGGAGCTCCTACGAGCAGTACGTC.

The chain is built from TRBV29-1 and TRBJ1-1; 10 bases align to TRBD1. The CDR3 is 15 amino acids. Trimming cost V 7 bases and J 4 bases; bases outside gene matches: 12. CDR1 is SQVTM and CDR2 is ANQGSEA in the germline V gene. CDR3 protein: CSAQDRGRGGTEAFF. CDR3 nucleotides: TGCAGCGCCCAAGACAGGGGGCGAGGAGGCACTGAAGCTTTCTTT.